A single sample gave rise to the 10 T cell receptor beta chains below, sequenced in a study of cytomegalovirus exposure and HLA in healthy donors. Primers: 60 Vbeta forward and 13 Jbeta reverse. Assay used: immunoSEQ multiplex PCR; TCRdb lists only in-frame clones, some missing. The sample yields around 100,000 clones, 65% to 85% seen once. Sequencing input: PBMCs. These receptors were collected from a woman in her twenties or thirties in good health and CMV-seropositive.

This chain joins TRBV13 and TRBJ1-1; D gene uncertain. The length of the CDR3 is 13 residues. Germline CDR1 PRHDT, CDR2 FYEKMQ (reference sequence). Trimming removed 5 bases from V and 1 base from J, with 8 bases in between. CDR3 region: CASSQQKNTEAFF. CDR3 nucleotide sequence: TGTGCCAGCAGCCAACAGAAGAACACTGAAGCTTTCTTT.

This sequence joins TRBV10-2 and TRBJ1-4, with TRBD1 identical over 7 bases. V trimming: 10 bases; J trimming: 6 bases; junction bases outside the gene matches: 8. CDR1 is WSHSY and CDR2 is SAAADI in the germline V gene. CDR3 length equals 13 residues. CDR3 in DNA: TGCGCCACCAAACAGGGGATGTATGAAAAACTGTTTTTT. As protein: CATKQGMYEKLFF.

The J gene is TRBJ1-2, the V gene TRBV7-3, with 7 bases matching TRBD1. The CDR3 covers 16 residues. Germline V gene sequence: CDR1 SGHTA, CDR2 FQGTGA. J lost 3 bases, V lost 6 bases, and 13 bases had no gene match. In DNA, the CDR3 is TGTGCCAGCAGTCAATTATTAAGGGGGCCAGACTATGGCTACACCTTC. Its protein is CASSQLLRGPDYGYTF.

The CDR3 DNA reads TGTGCCAGCAGCGTAGGGAGTAGCGGGAGCATCACGCAGTATTTT. Translated: CASSVGSSGSITQYF. The chain combines TRBV9 with TRBJ2-3, with 9 bases lining up with TRBD2. The CDR3 is 15 residues long. Unmatched junction bases numbered 8, after V lost 0 bases and J lost 9 bases. From germline, CDR1 is SGDLS and CDR2 YYNGEE.

The chain is built from TRBV6-1 and TRBJ2-2; D is perhaps TRBD2 (6 bases). CDR1 and CDR2 from the germline V gene are MNHNS and SASEGT. Trimming stripped 5 bases from V and 2 bases from J, with 12 bases between. The CDR3 spans 15 residues. CDR3 region: CASSTPGDNTGELFF. As DNA, the CDR3 is TGTGCCAGCAGTACTCCGGGAGACAACACCGGGGAGCTGTTTTTT.

A note on this clone: A read error may account for a junction end that differs from germline. The chain has TRBV7-9 and TRBJ1-4; D not resolved. Germline V gene lookup returns CDR1 SEHNR and CDR2 FQNEAQ (reference sequence). CDR3 length equals 15 residues. The CDR3 DNA follows: TGTTCCAGCAGCTTAATCTCTTCTGGCGGCGAAAAACTGTTTTTT. Encoded protein: CSSSLISSGGEKLFF. The full variable domain, completed using reference TRBV7-9 and TRBJ1-4, is DTGVSQNPRHKITKRGQNVTFRCDPISEHNRLYWYRQTLGQGPEFLTYFQNEAQLEKSRLLSDRFSAERPKGSFSTLEIQRTEQGDSAMYLCSSSLISSGGEKLFFGSGTQLSVL.

Note on this clone: The identical CDR3 is also encoded by other nucleotide sequences in the sample. The rearrangement joins TRBV13 to TRBJ1-3, with 9 bases fitting TRBD1. Trimming removed 2 bases from V and 2 bases from J; junction bases left unmatched: 13. The length of the CDR3 is 19 residues. Looked up from germline, CDR1 is PRHDT and CDR2 is FYEKMQ (reference sequence). The DNA for the CDR3 is TGTGCCAGCAGCTTATCAGACAGGGGGGTTTTTGTCGCTGGAAACACCATATATTTT. Amino acid sequence: CASSLSDRGVFVAGNTIYF.

In DNA, the CDR3 is TGTGCCAGCAGTCAGACACCTTTCTACGAGCAGTACTTC. This gives the protein CASSQTPFYEQYF. The chain combines TRBV27 with TRBJ2-7; D is ambiguous. CDR1 and CDR2 (germline): MNHEY, SMNVEV (reference sequence). Deletions cut 5 bases from V and 3 bases from J, with 11 bases between. This CDR3 comprises 13 residues.

The chain employs TRBV7-9 and TRBJ1-6, with 7 bases that match TRBD1. The CDR3 loop spans 15 amino acids. V shed 4 bases, J shed 8 bases, and the junction held 8 bases outside the gene matches. Per the germline V gene, CDR1 is SEHNR and CDR2 is FQNEAQ (reference sequence). Here the CDR3 DNA reads TGTGCCAGCAGCTCCTCAGGACAGGACTATTCACCCCTCCACTTT. It encodes CASSSSGQDYSPLHF. Complete variable domain (other parts from reference TRBV7-9 and TRBJ1-6): DTGVSQNPRHKITKRGQNVTFRCDPISEHNRLYWYRQTLGQGPEFLTYFQNEAQLEKSRLLSDRFSAERPKGSFSTLEIQRTEQGDSAMYLCASSSSGQDYSPLHFGNGTRLTVT.

The chain uses TRBV25-1 and TRBJ1-1; D is uncertain. CDR1 is MGHDK and CDR2 is SYGVNS in the germline V gene. There are 13 residues in the CDR3. Trimming cost V 2 bases and J 11 bases, with 15 bases left between them. CDR3 residues: CASSEPPDPRAFF. CDR3 sequence (DNA): TGTGCCAGCAGTGAACCCCCTGATCCTAGGGCTTTCTTT.